Listed here is a single T cell receptor (beta chain). Germline loops: CDR1 WNHNN, CDR2 SYGVQD (reference sequence). The CDR3 loop spans 13 amino acids. V was pared by 6 bases and J by 4 bases, with 10 bases between. This record belongs to a study of control samples from healthy donors and cancer patients. TCRdb's table, derived via immunoSEQ multiplex PCR, lists solely in-frame clones and lacks some. Among approximately 190,000 clones, roughly nine tenths were seen once, and the ten largest hold about 2%. This receptor was identified in a man younger than 40 in good health. The chain combines TRBV10-1 with TRBJ1-5, with D perhaps TRBD1 (5 bases). The material sequenced was blood. CDR3 region: CASSPAGNQPQHF. CDR3 in DNA: TGCGCCAGCAGCCCCGCAGGGAATCAGCCCCAGCATTTT.